This T cell receptor (beta chain) was profiled in a study of shared clonotypes between healthy human individuals. The run depth of the assay was deep. Method: immunoSEQ multiplex PCR; TCRdb's copy keeps in-frame clones and lacks some. The profile shows about 1.5 million clones, 95% to 99% of them singletons. Findings of the study overall: All-four-donor shared clonotypes had higher generation probabilities than non-shared clonotypes did. Investigators expected sequencing depth to affect clonotype sharing among donors.

The CDR3 extends over 13 amino acids. Germline V gene lookup returns CDR1 MDHEN and CDR2 SYDVKM. Trimming pared 3 bases from V and 3 bases from J, leaving 3 bases between. About this clone: Its specificity is not known.

Sequenced: naive CD4+ T cells sorted from blood. The subset here: CD45RA+ positively selected. The TCR was taken from a man aged 30 to 45 in good health. This chain connects TRBV28 to TRBJ2-6; D uncertain. The CDR3 nucleotides read TGTGCCAGCAGTTTGAATGGGGCCAACGTCCTGACTTTC. Translating it yields CASSLNGANVLTF.